This note documents a single TCR beta chain sequence. Its antigen is still unknown. The data originate from a study of T-cell memory formation after mild COVID-19. At the level of the study: Largely donor-specific TCR clusters were found.

Points from the study as a whole: A second wave of clones peaked on day 37, and their SARS-CoV-2 specificity went unconfirmed.

V was shortened by 4 bases and J by 6 bases, with 13 bases between the two germline ends. In germline, CDR1 is SGHTA, CDR2 FQGNSA. This CDR3 spans 14 amino acids. TCRdb reprocessed the 5' RACE reads with MiXCR, giving one entry per CDR3 protein. The sample holds under 350,000 distinct CDR3 sequences, 15% to 20% seen once. This sequence originates from a man aged 18 to 30 who had mild COVID-19 (a few samples of this study predate the infection). Cell type and time point are not known. Material for sequencing was PBMCs or a T cell subset sorted from them (not recorded which). The chain joins TRBV7-2 to TRBJ1-5, with D tentatively TRBD1 (5 bases). The CDR3 here is CASSSGIRTQPQHF. For the CDR3, the DNA is TGTGCCAGCAGCTCAGGGATTCGTACTCAGCCCCAGCATTTT.